This TCR beta chain was captured in a study of cytomegalovirus exposure and HLA in healthy donors. On the study more broadly: Approximately 77 million unique TCRs from HLA-typed donors were held in an early release of data.

Researchers ran the PCR with 60 Vbeta and 13 Jbeta primers. Repertoires were generated with immunoSEQ multiplex PCR, while TCRdb's copy carries only in-frame clones and drops some. The data hold under 200,000 clones, with around 78% observed a single time. This clone has only one observation. What it recognizes is unknown. Germline-derived CDR1 and CDR2 are LNHDA and SQIVND (reference sequence). This CDR3 is 13 amino acids long. Trimming removed 9 bases at V and 5 bases at J, with 15 bases between. Findings and limits, study-wide: Highly shared sequence variants in one cluster were likely a sequencing artifact.

This sequence joins TRBV19 and TRBJ2-3, with a possible D match to TRBD1 (5 bases). The origin of this receptor is a woman aged 40 to 49 in good health and CMV-seronegative. The sequenced sample consisted of PBMCs. The CDR3 here is CASRVIGRDTQYF. The CDR3 bases are TGTGCCAGCAGGGTCATAGGGCGAGATACGCAGTATTTT.